This T cell receptor beta chain was profiled in a study of control samples from healthy donors and cancer patients. This clone was seen once. The protocol was immunoSEQ multiplex PCR, while the TCRdb copy is restricted to in-frame clones and leaves out a portion. The profile shows fewer than 200,000 clones, around 90% of them singletons. The CDR3 has 15 amino acids. V was shortened by 0 bases and J by 2 bases, with 8 bases between the two germline ends. In germline, CDR1 is SGHKS, CDR2 YYEKEE (reference sequence). The sequence was collected from a woman aged 45-65 years in good health. V and J are TRBV5-5 and TRBJ2-2, with no clear D. Material for sequencing was blood. The CDR3 DNA follows: TGTGCCAGCAGCTTGGTTGCCTCTAACACCGGGGAGCTGTTTTTT. Translation: CASSLVASNTGELFF.